These 24 T cell receptor beta chains share one sample of origin, sequenced in a study of blood T cell repertoires in COVID-19. Here immunoSEQ multiplex PCR was the method, and the copy in TCRdb shows in-frame clones only, minus some. The sample includes about 110,000 clones, around 81% of them seen just once. The sample comprised peripheral blood. The receptors come from an older man with acute or convalescent COVID-19.

This chain uses TRBV7-9 with TRBJ2-7; D may be TRBD1 (6 bases). Looked up from germline, CDR1 is SEHNR and CDR2 is FQNEAQ (reference sequence). The CDR3 is made up of 15 amino acids. Trimming shortened V by 0 bases and J by 3 bases, and 12 bases separated the two germline ends. In DNA, the CDR3 is TGTGCCAGCAGCTTAGCTCAGGGGAACCGCTACGAGCAGTACTTC. Translation gives CASSLAQGNRYEQYF.

The V and J genes are TRBV6-6 and TRBJ1-1, with D possibly being TRBD1 (6 bases). The CDR3 is 15 residues long. Trimming stripped 6 bases from V and 2 bases from J, with 16 bases between. Germline CDR1 and CDR2: MNHNY and SVGAGI (reference sequence). CDR3 protein: CASRERGGSNTEAFF. CDR3 coding DNA: TGTGCCAGCAGGGAAAGGGGGGGGTCAAACACTGAAGCTTTCTTT.

This chain uses TRBV18 with TRBJ1-1; 8 nucleotides align to TRBD1. Trimming cost V 0 bases and J 1 base; bases outside gene matches: 4. The CDR3 contains 16 residues. Germline loops: CDR1 KGHSH, CDR2 LQKENI. The DNA for the CDR3 is TGTGCCAGCTCACCACCGGGGGACAGGACGAACACTGAAGCTTTCTTT. This sequence encodes CASSPPGDRTNTEAFF. Drawing the rest from reference TRBV18 and TRBJ1-1, the complete variable domain is NAGVMQNPRHLVRRRGQEARLRCSPMKGHSHVYWYRQLPEEGLKFMVYLQKENIIDESGMPKERFSAEFPKEGPSILRIQQVVRGDSAAYFCASSPPGDRTNTEAFFGQGTRLTVV.

This clone was seen a few times. This chain links TRBV27 with TRBJ2-6; no definite D call. V gave up 8 bases and J gave up 0 bases, with 14 bases separating them. CDR3 length: 16 amino acids. Germline V gives CDR1 MNHEY, CDR2 SMNVEV (reference sequence). CDR3: CASSHRVFSGANVLTF. CDR3 DNA: TGTGCCAGCTCACACCGGGTCTTCTCTGGGGCCAACGTCCTGACTTTC. The full variable domain, with the rest looked up from reference TRBV27 and TRBJ2-6, is EAQVTQNPRYLITVTGKKLTVTCSQNMNHEYMSWYRQDPGLGLRQIYYSMNVEVTDKGDVPEGYKVSRKEKRNFPLILESPSPNQTSLYFCASSHRVFSGANVLTFGAGSRLTVL.

The CDR3 region has the DNA TGTGCCAGCGGGCGGGGGGATCGGACCTACGAGCAGTACTTC. As protein: CASGRGDRTYEQYF. V and J are TRBV28 and TRBJ2-7, with TRBD2 identical over 8 bases. Germline V gives CDR1 MDHEN, CDR2 SYDVKM. V shed 8 bases and J 2 bases; nucleotides not matched to a gene: 8. This CDR3 comprises 14 residues.

The chain joins TRBV19 to TRBJ2-2; a weak D match, TRBD1 (6 bases). Germline CDR1 and CDR2: LNHDA and SQIVND (reference sequence). With 5 bases removed from V and 6 bases from J, the gap between germline ends came to 19 bases. The CDR3 covers 16 residues. The DNA for the CDR3 is TGTGCCAGTAGTGTCATTCTCAGGGGAAGATCCGGGGAGCTGTTTTTT. This sequence encodes CASSVILRGRSGELFF.

The chain links TRBV5-1 to TRBJ2-7; 7 nucleotides align to TRBD1. This CDR3 spans 15 amino acids. CDR1 is SGHRS, CDR2 YFSETQ, per germline. Unmatched junction bases numbered 7, after V lost 3 bases and J lost 1 base. This CDR3 is CASSSRTGQSYEQYF. The CDR3 DNA follows: TGCGCCAGCAGCTCCCGGACGGGACAGTCCTACGAGCAGTACTTC.

The chain joins TRBV18 to TRBJ1-6, with 10 bases that match TRBD1. CDR1 KGHSH and CDR2 LQKENI come from the germline V gene. This CDR3 is built from 16 residues. Trimming took 3 bases from V and 8 from J; bases not matched to a gene: 7. The CDR3 reads CASSPYGTGEDSPLHF. CDR3 nucleotide sequence: TGTGCCAGCTCACCGTACGGGACAGGGGAAGATTCACCCCTCCACTTT.

The chain joins TRBV29-1 to TRBJ2-1; weak D call: TRBD2 (6 bases). Germline V CDR1 and CDR2: SQVTM, ANQGSEA. Trimming left V 3 bases short and J 4 bases short, with 7 bases between. The CDR3 runs to 12 residues. CDR3 sequence reads: CSVDGGYNEQFF. The CDR3 bases are TGCAGCGTTGACGGGGGATACAATGAGCAGTTCTTC.

This clone was seen only once. This chain uses TRBV28 with TRBJ1-1, with unresolved D. This CDR3 spans 17 amino acids. Germline assignment: CDR1 MDHEN and CDR2 SYDVKM. Deletions cut 6 bases from V and 0 bases from J, with 20 bases between. In nucleotides, the CDR3 is TGTGCCAGCAGCCTCCCAATGGGTTATAGCATGAACACTGAAGCTTTCTTT. The encoded protein is CASSLPMGYSMNTEAFF. Complete variable domain (other parts from reference TRBV28 and TRBJ1-1): DVKVTQSSRYLVKRTGEKVFLECVQDMDHENMFWYRQDPGLGLRLIYFSYDVKMKEKGDIPEGYSVSREKKERFSLILESASTNQTSMYLCASSLPMGYSMNTEAFFGQGTRLTVV.

This rearrangement joins TRBV25-1 to TRBJ2-3, with D tentatively TRBD2 (5 bases). Deletions cut 1 base from V and 4 bases from J, with 12 bases between. Germline V CDR1 and CDR2: MGHDK, SYGVNS. This CDR3 is built from 15 residues. The chain's CDR3 is CASSELSGVADTQYF. CDR3 bases: TGTGCCAGCAGTGAATTAAGCGGAGTGGCAGATACGCAGTATTTT.

The CDR3 DNA reads as TGTGCCAGCAGCTACCGGGACAATAACTATGGCTACACCTTC. As protein: CASSYRDNNYGYTF. The chain uses TRBV7-2 and TRBJ1-2; possibly TRBD1 for D (6 bases). V lost 4 bases and J 1 base, leaving 10 bases between the germline ends. The germline V gene has CDR1 SGHTA and CDR2 FQGNSA. This CDR3 comprises 14 residues.

Only a few counts were recorded for this clone. The chain carries TRBV7-3 and TRBJ2-7; possibly TRBD1 for D (6 bases). Germline values: CDR1 SGHTA, CDR2 FQGTGA. V lost 4 bases to trimming and J lost 3 bases, with 10 bases between them. The CDR3 covers 13 residues. CDR3 in amino acids: CASSWTQGYEQYF. The CDR3 DNA reads as TGTGCCAGCAGCTGGACACAGGGCTACGAGCAGTACTTC.

V and J are TRBV28 and TRBJ1-1; perhaps TRBD1 as D (6 bases). Germline loops: CDR1 MDHEN, CDR2 SYDVKM. V lost 5 bases and J 1 base, leaving 14 bases between the germline ends. The CDR3 has 15 residues. Here the CDR3 reads CASSGKRGGNTEAFF. CDR3 nucleotides: TGTGCCAGCAGTGGAAAAAGAGGGGGGAACACTGAAGCTTTCTTT.

The chain combines TRBV3-1 (or the pseudogene TRBV3-2) with TRBJ1-5; D gene unclear. Trimming left V 4 bases short and J 0 bases short, with 4 bases between. Per germline, CDR1 LGHDT and CDR2 YNNKEL (reference sequence). This CDR3 has 13 residues. CDR3 sequence reads: CASSPNSNQPQHF. The CDR3 DNA sequence: TGTGCCAGCAGCCCTAATAGCAATCAGCCCCAGCATTTT.

This clone came up a few times. The V call is TRBV6-5, the J call TRBJ2-7; possibly TRBD1 for D (5 bases). V lost 3 bases and J lost 3, with 15 bases in between. The CDR3 covers 15 residues. Germline-derived CDR1 and CDR2 are MNHEY and SVGAGI. CDR3 sequence reads: CASSYGATEFYEQYF. The CDR3 nucleotides read TGTGCCAGCAGTTATGGGGCGACTGAATTCTACGAGCAGTACTTC.

J is TRBJ1-6 and V is TRBV11-2; D gene uncertain. This CDR3 comprises 16 residues. Deletions cut 6 bases from V and 0 bases from J, with 12 bases between. Germline V CDR1 and CDR2: SGHAT, FQNNGV. In nucleotides, the CDR3 is TGTGCCAGCAGGCCGCGGATCAGCTCCTATAATTCACCCCTCCACTTT. It specifies CASRPRISSYNSPLHF.

The chain couples TRBV29-1 to TRBJ1-2; possibly TRBD1 for D (6 bases). This CDR3 comprises 13 residues. Per germline, CDR1 SQVTM and CDR2 ANQGSEA. V was pared by 5 bases and J by 3 bases, with 13 bases between. The CDR3 here is CSVSSQGYYGYTF. As DNA, the CDR3 is TGCAGCGTTTCCTCTCAGGGGTACTATGGCTACACCTTC. Based on the CDR3 plus reference TRBV29-1 and TRBJ1-2, the full variable domain is SAVISQKPSRDICQRGTSLTIQCQVDSQVTMMFWYRQQPGQSLTLIATANQGSEATYESGFVIDKFPISRPNLTFSTLTVSNMSPEDSSIYLCSVSSQGYYGYTFGSGTRLTVV.

The J gene is TRBJ1-3, the V gene TRBV6-5; no firm D call. In germline, CDR1 is MNHEY, CDR2 SVGAGI. V was shortened by 8 bases and J by 2 bases, with 10 bases between the two germline ends. This CDR3 spans 13 amino acids. CDR3 residues: CASGWEAGNTIYF. The CDR3 coding sequence is TGTGCCAGCGGGTGGGAGGCTGGAAACACCATATATTTT.

V and J are TRBV25-1 and TRBJ2-2; 7 nucleotides align to TRBD1. Looked up from germline, CDR1 is MGHDK and CDR2 is SYGVNS. The V segment lost 3 bases and the J segment 5 bases; nucleotides outside the gene matches: 6. CDR3 length: 15 amino acids. CDR3 residues: CASSETGLDTGELFF. In DNA form, the CDR3 reads TGTGCCAGCAGTGAGACAGGGTTGGATACCGGGGAGCTGTTTTTT.

This clone has only one observation. The rearrangement uses TRBV5-1 and TRBJ2-7; D perhaps matches TRBD1 (6 bases). V shed 4 bases and J shed 9 bases, with 14 bases lying between them. Germline CDR1 is SGHRS and CDR2 is YFSETQ. There are 12 residues in the CDR3. The CDR3 DNA reads TGCGCCAGCAGCCCGACAGGTTTAGGGCAGTACTTC. Encoded protein: CASSPTGLGQYF.

The chain is built from TRBV28 and TRBJ2-1, with 13 nucleotides matching TRBD2. Germline V gives CDR1 MDHEN, CDR2 SYDVKM. Unmatched junction bases numbered 6, after V lost 3 bases and J lost 7 bases. The CDR3 has 16 amino acids. CDR3 sequence (DNA): TGTGCCAGCAGTTTTGGGGGACTAGCGGGGCGAAATGAGCAGTTCTTC. It encodes CASSFGGLAGRNEQFF.

This clone appeared a single time. The V call is TRBV20-1, the J call TRBJ1-1, with 8 nucleotides matching TRBD1. Germline lookup yields CDR1 DFQATT and CDR2 SNEGSKA (reference sequence). The V and J ends lost 3 bases and 10 bases, in that order; junction bases with no gene match: 4. The CDR3 runs 11 residues. In nucleotides, the CDR3 is TGCAGTGCTAGCCGTGACAGGGGAGCTTTCTTT. Encoded protein: CSASRDRGAFF.

This clone was counted a single time. This chain links TRBV6-5 with TRBJ1-3; D remains ambiguous. The germline V gene encodes CDR1 MNHEY and CDR2 SVGAGI. This CDR3 spans 15 amino acids. V was clipped by 6 bases and J by 0 bases, with 12 bases between them. In DNA form, the CDR3 reads TGTGCCAGCAGAAACGCGGGATCCTCTGGAAACACCATATATTTT. Its protein is CASRNAGSSGNTIYF.